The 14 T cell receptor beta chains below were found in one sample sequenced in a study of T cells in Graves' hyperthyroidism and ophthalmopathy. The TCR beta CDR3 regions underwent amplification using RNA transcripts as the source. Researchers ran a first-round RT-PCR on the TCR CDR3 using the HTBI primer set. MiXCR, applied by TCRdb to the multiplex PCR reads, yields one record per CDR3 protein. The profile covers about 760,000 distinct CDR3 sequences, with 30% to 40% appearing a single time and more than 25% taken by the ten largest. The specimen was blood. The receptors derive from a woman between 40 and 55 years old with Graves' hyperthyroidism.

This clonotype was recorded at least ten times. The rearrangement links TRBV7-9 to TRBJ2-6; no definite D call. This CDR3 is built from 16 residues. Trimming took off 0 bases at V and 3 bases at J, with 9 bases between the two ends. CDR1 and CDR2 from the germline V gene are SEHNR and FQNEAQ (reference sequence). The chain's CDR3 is CASSLALGYGANVLTF. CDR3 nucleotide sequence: TGTGCCAGCAGCTTAGCGCTCGGTTATGGGGCCAACGTCCTGACTTTC.

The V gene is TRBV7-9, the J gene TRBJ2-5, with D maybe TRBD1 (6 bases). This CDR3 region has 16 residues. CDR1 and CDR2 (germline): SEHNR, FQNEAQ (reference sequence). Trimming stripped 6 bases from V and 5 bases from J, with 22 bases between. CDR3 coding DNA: TGTGCCAGCAGTTTACTAATACAGGGTTACACGGAGACCCAGTACTTC. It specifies CASSLLIQGYTETQYF.

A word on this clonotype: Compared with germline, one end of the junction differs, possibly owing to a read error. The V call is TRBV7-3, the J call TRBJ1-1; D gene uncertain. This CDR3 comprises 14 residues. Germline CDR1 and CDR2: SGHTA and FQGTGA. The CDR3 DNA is TGCGCCAGCAGCTTAGGCGGTGCTATCACTGGAGCTTTCTTT. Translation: CASSLGGAITGAFF.

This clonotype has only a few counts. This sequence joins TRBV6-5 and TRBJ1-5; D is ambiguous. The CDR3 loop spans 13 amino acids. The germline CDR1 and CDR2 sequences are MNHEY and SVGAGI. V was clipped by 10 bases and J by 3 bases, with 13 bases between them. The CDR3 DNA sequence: TGTGCCACCCAAGGCGGTTTCAATCAGCCCCAGCATTTT. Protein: CATQGGFNQPQHF.

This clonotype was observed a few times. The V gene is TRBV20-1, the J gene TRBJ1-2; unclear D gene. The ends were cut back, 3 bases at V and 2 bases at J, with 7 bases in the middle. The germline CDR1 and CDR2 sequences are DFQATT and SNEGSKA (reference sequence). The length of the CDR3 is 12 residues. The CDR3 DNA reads TGCAGTGCTAGCTATGTGAACTATGGCTACACCTTC. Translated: CSASYVNYGYTF.

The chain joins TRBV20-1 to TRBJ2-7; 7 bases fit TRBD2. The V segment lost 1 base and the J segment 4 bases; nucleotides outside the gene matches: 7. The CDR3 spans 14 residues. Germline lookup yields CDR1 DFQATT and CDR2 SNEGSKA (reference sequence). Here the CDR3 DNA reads TGCAGTGCTAGAGTCCCTAGCGGTGATTACGAGCAGTACTTC. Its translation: CSARVPSGDYEQYF.

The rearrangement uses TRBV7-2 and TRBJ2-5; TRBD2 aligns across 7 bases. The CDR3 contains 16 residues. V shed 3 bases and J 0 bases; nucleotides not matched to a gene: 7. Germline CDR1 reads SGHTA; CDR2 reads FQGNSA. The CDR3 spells CASSLAGRGNQETQYF. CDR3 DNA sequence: TGTGCCAGCAGCTTGGCAGGGCGGGGGAACCAAGAGACCCAGTACTTC. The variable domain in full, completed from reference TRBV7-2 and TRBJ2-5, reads GAGVSQSPSNKVTEKGKDVELRCDPISGHTALYWYRQSLGQGLEFLIYFQGNSAPDKSGLPSDRFSAERTGGSVSTLTIQRTQQEDSAVYLCASSLAGRGNQETQYFGPGTRLLVL.

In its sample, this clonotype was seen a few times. CDR3 loop: CASRYDRGRETQYF. For the CDR3, the DNA is TGTGCCAGCAGATACGACAGGGGACGAGAGACCCAGTACTTC. J is TRBJ2-5 and V is TRBV7-2; TRBD1 matches at 8 bases. The CDR3 runs 14 residues. J gave up 4 bases and V 6 bases, and 7 bases lay outside the gene matches. CDR1 SGHTA and CDR2 FQGNSA come from the germline V gene.

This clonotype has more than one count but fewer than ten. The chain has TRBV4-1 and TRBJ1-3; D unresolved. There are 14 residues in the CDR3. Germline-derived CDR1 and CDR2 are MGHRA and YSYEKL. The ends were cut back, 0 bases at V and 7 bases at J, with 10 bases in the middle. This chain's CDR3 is CASSQDSGINTIYF. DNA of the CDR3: TGCGCCAGCAGCCAAGATTCCGGCATTAACACCATATATTTT.

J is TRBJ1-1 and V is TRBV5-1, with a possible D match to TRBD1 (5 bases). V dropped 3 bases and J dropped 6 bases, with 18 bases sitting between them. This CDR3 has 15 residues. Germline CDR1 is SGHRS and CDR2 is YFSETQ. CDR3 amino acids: CASSSLRDDLSEAFF. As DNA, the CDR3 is TGCGCCAGCAGCTCTCTCCGGGACGATTTATCTGAAGCTTTCTTT. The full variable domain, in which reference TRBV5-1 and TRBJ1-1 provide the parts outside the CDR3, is KAGVTQTPRYLIKTRGQQVTLSCSPISGHRSVSWYQQTPGQGLQFLFEYFSETQRNKGNFPGRFSGRQFSNSRSEMNVSTLELGDSALYLCASSSLRDDLSEAFFGQGTRLTVV.

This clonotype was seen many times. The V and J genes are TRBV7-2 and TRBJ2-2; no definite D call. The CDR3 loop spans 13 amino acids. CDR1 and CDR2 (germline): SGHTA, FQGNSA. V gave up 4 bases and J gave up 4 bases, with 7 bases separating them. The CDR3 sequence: CASSYGPTGELFF. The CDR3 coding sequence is TGTGCCAGCAGCTACGGTCCCACCGGGGAGCTGTTTTTT.

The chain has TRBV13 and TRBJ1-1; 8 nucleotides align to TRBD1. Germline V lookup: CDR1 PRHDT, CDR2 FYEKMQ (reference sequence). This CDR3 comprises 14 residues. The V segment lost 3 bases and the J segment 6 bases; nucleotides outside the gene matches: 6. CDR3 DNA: TGTGCCAGCAGCTTTCCACAGGGGGGTTCTGAAGCTTTCTTT. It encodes CASSFPQGGSEAFF. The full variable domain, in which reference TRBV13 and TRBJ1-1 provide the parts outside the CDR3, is AAGVIQSPRHLIKEKRETATLKCYPIPRHDTVYWYQQGPGQDPQFLISFYEKMQSDKGSIPDRFSAQQFSDYHSELNMSSLELGDSALYFCASSFPQGGSEAFFGQGTRLTVV.

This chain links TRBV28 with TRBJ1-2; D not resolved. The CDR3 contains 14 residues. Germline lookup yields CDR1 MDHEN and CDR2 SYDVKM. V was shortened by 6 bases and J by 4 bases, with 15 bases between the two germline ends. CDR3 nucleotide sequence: TGTGCCAGCAGCCCCTATGACACAGTCTATGGCTACACCTTC. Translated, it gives CASSPYDTVYGYTF.

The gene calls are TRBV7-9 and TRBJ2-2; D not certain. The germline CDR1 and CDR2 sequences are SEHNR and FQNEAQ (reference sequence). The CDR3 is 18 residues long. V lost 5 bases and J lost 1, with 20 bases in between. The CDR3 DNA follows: TGTGCCAGCAGCCAAGCTCCCATCGCATCCCAGAACACCGGGGAGCTGTTTTTT. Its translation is CASSQAPIASQNTGELFF. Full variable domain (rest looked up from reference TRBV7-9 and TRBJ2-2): DTGVSQNPRHKITKRGQNVTFRCDPISEHNRLYWYRQTLGQGPEFLTYFQNEAQLEKSRLLSDRFSAERPKGSFSTLEIQRTEQGDSAMYLCASSQAPIASQNTGELFFGEGSRLTVL.